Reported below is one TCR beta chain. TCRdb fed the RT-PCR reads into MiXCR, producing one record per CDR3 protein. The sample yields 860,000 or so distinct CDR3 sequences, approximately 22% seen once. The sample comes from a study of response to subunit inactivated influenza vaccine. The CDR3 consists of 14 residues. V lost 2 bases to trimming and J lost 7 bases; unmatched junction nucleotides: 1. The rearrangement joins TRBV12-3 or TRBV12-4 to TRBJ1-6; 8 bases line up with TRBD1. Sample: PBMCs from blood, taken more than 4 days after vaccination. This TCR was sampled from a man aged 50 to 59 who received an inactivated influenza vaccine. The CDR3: CASSLRTGNSPLHF. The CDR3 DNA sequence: TGTGCCAGCAGTTTAAGGACAGGGAATTCACCCCTCCACTTT.